The clone carrying this T cell receptor beta chain was counted a few times. Its antigen is not known. The CDR3 consists of 15 residues. Germline V gene data show CDR1 as KGHSH and CDR2 as LQKENI. V lost 3 bases and J lost 3, with 14 bases in between. This record comes from a study of cytomegalovirus exposure and HLA in healthy donors. The wider study: The study's early data release held about 85 million unique TCRs from HLA-typed donors.

It was with 60 Vbeta and 13 Jbeta primers that the PCR ran. The method was immunoSEQ multiplex PCR; TCRdb's version includes in-frame clones alone and lacks a portion of them. The sample holds 140,000 to 150,000 clones, less than 10% seen once. General study findings and limits: An analysis done earlier found most TCR beta V segments productive about 90% or about 30% of the time. The classifier, whose performance was assessed in both the original and validation cohorts, reportedly diagnosed cytomegalovirus status with high specificity and sensitivity. In terms of immune exposure information, only CMV serostatus was available.

The TCR originated in a man aged 45-65 years in good health and CMV-seronegative. The genes are TRBV18 and TRBJ1-1; D may be TRBD1 (6 bases). The sample was PBMCs. CDR3 sequence: CASSPTGGRDTEAFF. CDR3 in DNA: TGTGCCAGCTCACCGACGGGGGGGCGAGACACTGAAGCTTTCTTT.